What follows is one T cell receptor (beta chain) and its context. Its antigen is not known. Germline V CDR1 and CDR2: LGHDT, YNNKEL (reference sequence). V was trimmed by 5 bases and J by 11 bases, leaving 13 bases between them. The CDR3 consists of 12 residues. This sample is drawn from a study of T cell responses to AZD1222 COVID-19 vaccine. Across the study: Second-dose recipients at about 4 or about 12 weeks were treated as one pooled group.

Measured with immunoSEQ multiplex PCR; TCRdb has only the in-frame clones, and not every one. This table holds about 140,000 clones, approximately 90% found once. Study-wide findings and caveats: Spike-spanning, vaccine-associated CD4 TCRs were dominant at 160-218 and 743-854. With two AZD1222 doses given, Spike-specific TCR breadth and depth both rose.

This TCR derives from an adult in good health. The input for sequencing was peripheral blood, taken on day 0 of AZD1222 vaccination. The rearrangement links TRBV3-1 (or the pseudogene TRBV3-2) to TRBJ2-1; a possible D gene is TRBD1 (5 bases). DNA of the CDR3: TGTGCCAGCAGCTTCAGGGATGTTAAGCAGTTCTTC. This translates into CASSFRDVKQFF.